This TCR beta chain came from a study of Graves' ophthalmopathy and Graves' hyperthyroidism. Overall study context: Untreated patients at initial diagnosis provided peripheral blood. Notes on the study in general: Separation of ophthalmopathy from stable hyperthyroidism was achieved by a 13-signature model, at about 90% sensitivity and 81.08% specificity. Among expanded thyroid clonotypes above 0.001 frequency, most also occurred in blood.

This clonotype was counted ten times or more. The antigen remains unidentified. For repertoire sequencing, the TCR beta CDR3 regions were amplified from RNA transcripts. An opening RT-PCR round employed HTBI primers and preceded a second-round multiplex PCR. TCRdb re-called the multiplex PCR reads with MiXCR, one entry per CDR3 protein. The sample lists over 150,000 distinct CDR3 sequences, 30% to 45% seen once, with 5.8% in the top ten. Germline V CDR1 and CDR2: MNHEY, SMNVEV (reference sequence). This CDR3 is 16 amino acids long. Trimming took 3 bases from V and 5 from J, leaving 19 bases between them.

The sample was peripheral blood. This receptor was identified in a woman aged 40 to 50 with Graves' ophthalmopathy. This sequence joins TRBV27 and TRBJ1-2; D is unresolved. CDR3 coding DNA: TGTGCCAGCAGTTTCTTTCCGGGAACCCCCAAATATGGCTACACCTTC. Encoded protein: CASSFFPGTPKYGYTF.